The T cell receptor (beta chain) under discussion was sequenced for a study of blood T cell repertoires in COVID-19. Overall study: The origin of the acute and convalescent COVID-19 samples was the United States, Italy and Spain.

Authors' processing steps: Using reference gene primer amplification, nucleated cell counts were estimated. This table comes from immunoSEQ multiplex PCR, and its TCRdb copy is limited to in-frame clones, with some not included. V and J calls and clone size are as listed in that table; D and trimming were resolved from the DNA. The repertoire includes more than 85,000 clones, approximately 84% of them detected once, and just under 10% sits in the top ten. Germline values: CDR1 SGHVS, CDR2 FNYEAQ. Trimming stripped 1 base from V and 0 bases from J, with 10 bases between. The CDR3 is 15 residues long. The sample taken for sequencing was peripheral blood. The chain joins TRBV7-6 to TRBJ2-7, with D possibly being TRBD2 (5 bases). The receptor was isolated from a man in his forties with active or convalescent COVID-19. The CDR3 DNA reads as TGTGCCAGCAGCTTAGGGAGCGGAAGCTCCTACGAGCAGTACTTC. Translated: CASSLGSGSSYEQYF.